This T cell receptor beta chain was found in a study of cytomegalovirus exposure and HLA in healthy donors. PCR employed 60 Vbeta and 13 Jbeta primers. Per the authors' pipeline: As a later analysis found, there were 80 million or so unique TCR beta chains, of which some 10 million were shared. The method was immunoSEQ multiplex PCR; TCRdb's version includes in-frame clones alone and lacks a portion of them. The V and J calls and the clone size are those of that table, but D and trimming were determined from the DNA. Here the sample spans around 110,000 clones, 65% to 90% being singletons. The sequenced sample consisted of PBMCs. The clonotype originates from a man between 25 and 39 years old in good health and CMV-seronegative.

The CDR3 nucleotides read TGCAGCGGAAGACTAGTATCCACAGATACGCAGTATTTT. Translation: CSGRLVSTDTQYF. The chain recombines TRBV29-1 with TRBJ2-3, with TRBD2 as a possible D gene (6 bases). CDR1 is SQVTM, CDR2 ANQGSEA, per germline. The CDR3 is made up of 13 amino acids. Trimming removed 7 bases at V and 2 bases at J, with 13 bases between.